The rows below give T cell receptor beta chains drawn from one sample of a study of blood T cell repertoires in COVID-19. The repertoire was sequenced with immunoSEQ multiplex PCR; TCRdb's copy has only in-frame clones and lacks some. The sample shows some 330,000 clones, over 80% of them seen only once. Sequences were obtained from PBMCs or T cells enriched from blood (not recorded which). The receptors originated from a man aged 25-45 years who had recovered from COVID-19. Each CDR3 is given with its conserved first and last residue. The D gene is left open where the match is weak. Where a row states a size, it is once, few, many or the class of an expanded clone; other rows omit it.

D gene	clone size	J gene	V gene	CDR3 protein	CDR3 DNA
-	-	TRBJ1-1	TRBV7-9	CASSFGGLNTEAFF	TGTGCCAGCAGCTTCGGAGGTTTGAACACTGAAGCTTTCTTT
-	-	TRBJ2-2	TRBV4-1	CASSQGLKGTGELFF	TGCGCCAGCAGCCAAGGCCTTAAGGGGACCGGGGAGCTGTTTTTT
TRBD1	-	TRBJ1-2	TRBV9	CASSISGGPNYGYTF	TGTGCCAGCAGCATATCAGGGGGCCCTAACTATGGCTACACCTTC
TRBD1	-	TRBJ2-1	TRBV10-2	CASSHRGVEQFF	TGCGCCAGCAGTCACAGGGGGGTAGAGCAGTTCTTC
-	-	TRBJ1-2	TRBV18	CASSPPGRGGGYTF	TGTGCCAGCTCACCACCGGGCAGGGGCGGTGGCTACACCTTC
-	-	TRBJ1-1	TRBV30	CAWSREYTEAFF	TGTGCCTGGAGTAGGGAGTACACTGAAGCTTTCTTT
-	once	TRBJ1-6	TRBV28	CASSLYGTGHNSPLHF	TGTGCCAGCAGTTTATATGGTACAGGGCATAATTCACCCCTCCACTTT
-	few	TRBJ1-1	TRBV7-2	CATTIQAGEAFF	TGTGCCACCACCATACAGGCCGGTGAAGCTTTCTTT
TRBD2	-	TRBJ2-1	TRBV19	CASSTQGLPYNEQFF	TGTGCCAGTAGTACTCAGGGACTACCCTACAATGAGCAGTTCTTC
-	few	TRBJ1-4	TRBV27	CASRNTGSGEKLFF	TGTGCCAGCAGGAATACAGGGTCTGGTGAAAAACTGTTTTTT
-	once	TRBJ2-5	TRBV7-2	CASSNRQGLQETQYF	TGTGCCAGCAGTAACCGGCAGGGGCTTCAAGAGACCCAGTACTTC
TRBD1	-	TRBJ2-5	TRBV2	CASSDPGQGQETQYF	TGTGCCAGCAGTGACCCGGGACAGGGTCAAGAGACCCAGTACTTC
-	-	TRBJ2-5	TRBV28	CASSQQWGRDQETQYF	TGTGCCAGCAGCCAACAGTGGGGCAGGGACCAAGAGACCCAGTACTTC
TRBD1	-	TRBJ2-2	TRBV11-2	CASSQTPGQPTGELFF	TGTGCCAGCAGCCAGACCCCGGGACAGCCAACCGGGGAGCTGTTTTTT
TRBD2	-	TRBJ2-3	TRBV4-2	CASSQSGTSGGTDTQYF	TGTGCCAGCAGCCAATCCGGGACTAGCGGGGGGACAGATACGCAGTATTTT
TRBD1	-	TRBJ1-6	TRBV2	CASGLGQANSPLHF	TGTGCCAGCGGGCTGGGACAGGCTAATTCACCCCTCCACTTT
TRBD1	-	TRBJ2-2	TRBV2	CASSGQGGGTGELFF	TGTGCCAGCAGCGGACAGGGAGGAGGGACCGGGGAGCTGTTTTTT
-	once	TRBJ1-2	TRBV6-5	CASSYSGGLYGYTF	TGTGCCAGCAGTTACTCAGGCGGACTCTATGGCTACACCTTC
TRBD2	-	TRBJ2-5	TRBV10-3	CAISTLVGGSKTQYF	TGTGCCATCAGTACCTTGGTGGGGGGGTCAAAGACCCAGTACTTC
-	-	TRBJ2-1	TRBV6-2/TRBV6-3	CASSYAGGEQFF	TGTGCCAGCAGTTACGCGGGTGGTGAGCAGTTCTTC